This is a list of T cell receptor beta chains from one sample in a study of early T cells in non-severe SARS-CoV-2 infection. Using its own MiXCR run on the 5' RACE reads, TCRdb lists one record per CDR3 protein. The repertoire holds about 33,000 distinct CDR3 sequences, with approximately 5.4% as singletons. The sample taken for sequencing was whole blood. These receptors were obtained from an adult who was a healthcare worker with PCR-confirmed SARS-CoV-2 infection or an uninfected control (not recorded which). Each CDR3 is given with its conserved first and last residue.

TRBJ2-1	TRBV20-1	CSARDRQGAKYNEQFF
TRBJ1-4	TRBV29-1	CSAREATNEKLFF
TRBJ1-6	TRBV27	CASSLSTPGRNYNSPLHF
TRBJ1-1	TRBV12-3/TRBV12-4	CASSLRQWGAFF
TRBJ2-2	TRBV7-8	CASSPQFSGGNTGELFF
TRBJ2-2	TRBV20-1	CQGTGANTGELFF
TRBJ1-2	TRBV6-2/TRBV6-3	CASSYTSQGTYGYTF
TRBJ2-7	TRBV19	CASSPRQQPYEQYF
TRBJ1-2	TRBV6-5	CASSWGQGTYGYTF
TRBJ2-5	TRBV2	CASRTGTGPGETQYF
TRBJ1-3	TRBV4-1	CASSWDRGSGNTIYF
TRBJ2-2	TRBV20-1	CSARAPQYTGELFF
TRBJ2-3	TRBV11-2	CASSFRGPGTDTQYF
TRBJ1-1	TRBV6-6	CASSPRQGQNTEAFF
TRBJ1-5	TRBV20-1	CSAPGAWGNQPQHF
TRBJ2-5	TRBV5-1	CASSFSPLETQYF
TRBJ2-1	TRBV7-7	CASSSDGISEQFF